The rows below give T cell receptor beta chains drawn from one sample of a study of beta chain features in type 1 diabetes. Some clones are missing from TCRdb's copy, which holds only in-frame ones; the method was immunoSEQ multiplex PCR. This table holds roughly 260,000 clones, roughly 10% found once. The specimen was naive CD4+ T cells from blood. The receptors were sampled from a man aged 25 to 40 with type 1 diabetes. Each CDR3 is given with its conserved first and last residue. A D gene is named only where the DNA matches it firmly. Some rows mark clone size as missing; the rest say once, few, many or name a class of expanded clone.

j_call | d_call | clone_size | v_call | cdr3_aa | cdr3_nt
TRBJ1-1 | TRBD1 | few | TRBV4-2 | CASSQDSGTVNTEAFF | TGTGCCAGCAGCCAGGATTCCGGGACAGTTAACACTGAAGCTTTCTTT
TRBJ1-2 | - | few | TRBV7-2 | CASSLYSRDSYGYTF | TGTGCCAGCAGCTTATATTCCCGGGACTCCTATGGCTACACCTTC
TRBJ1-4 | - | few | TRBV5-1 | CASSPQGEKLFF | TGCGCCAGCAGTCCCCAGGGTGAAAAACTGTTTTTT
TRBJ2-3 | TRBD2 | - | TRBV2 | CASRGLGFSSDTQYF | TGTGCCAGCAGGGGACTAGGATTTTCATCAGATACGCAGTATTTT
TRBJ1-1 | TRBD1 | - | TRBV14 | CASSLRAGTVFTEAFF | TGTGCCAGCAGCCTTAGGGCAGGGACAGTTTTCACTGAAGCTTTCTTT
TRBJ1-6 | TRBD1 | few | TRBV9 | CASSTRTGGFSPLHF | TGTGCCAGCAGCACCCGGACAGGGGGCTTTTCACCCCTCCACTTT
TRBJ1-5 | - | few | TRBV25-1 | CASSGVLEVRDNQPQHF | TGTGCCAGCAGTGGCGTTCTGGAGGTCCGGGACAATCAGCCCCAGCATTTT
TRBJ2-3 | TRBD1 | - | TRBV5-1 | CASGLRGQGTDTQYF | TGCGCCAGCGGACTTCGGGGACAGGGCACAGATACGCAGTATTTT
TRBJ2-5 | - | few | TRBV4-1 | CASSQERGRVWYETQYF | TGCGCCAGCAGCCAAGAGCGGGGCAGGGTCTGGTACGAGACCCAGTACTTC
TRBJ2-7 | - | - | TRBV28 | CASSLGQSYEQYF | TGTGCCAGCAGTTTAGGACAGTCCTACGAGCAGTACTTC
TRBJ1-6 | TRBD1 | - | TRBV7-6 | CASSLAPTGNYSPLHF | TGTGCCAGCAGCTTAGCTCCGACAGGGAACTATTCACCCCTCCACTTT
TRBJ2-7 | - | few | TRBV30 | CACSGGGARYEQYF | TGTGCCTGCTCTGGCGGTGGAGCCCGCTACGAGCAGTACTTC